A selection of T cell receptor beta chains follows, all from one sample in a study of cytomegalovirus exposure and HLA in healthy donors. Produced via immunoSEQ multiplex PCR; TCRdb's table is partial and in-frame only. The data contain 85,000 to 95,000 clones, 7.6% of them singletons. Sequencing was done on a sample of PBMCs. Receptors originate from a man aged 50 or older in good health and CMV-seronegative. Each CDR3 is given with its conserved first and last residue. Fields, in order: V gene, J gene, CDR3 length, CDR3 protein.

v_gene: TRBV7-3
j_gene: TRBJ2-3
len: 13
CDR3aa: CASSPPSGDTQYF

v_gene: TRBV7-3
j_gene: TRBJ1-5
len: 19
CDR3aa: CASRAFAGLGYGDNQPQHF

v_gene: TRBV6-1
j_gene: TRBJ2-7
len: 14
CDR3aa: CASSETSGRYEQYF

v_gene: TRBV10-2
j_gene: TRBJ2-7
len: 13
CDR3aa: CASRQTVIYEQYF

v_gene: TRBV7-9
j_gene: TRBJ2-7
len: 12
CDR3aa: CASAWEGYEQYF

v_gene: TRBV27
j_gene: TRBJ1-5
len: 15
CDR3aa: CASSPGGWGNQPQHF

v_gene: TRBV19
j_gene: TRBJ1-2
len: 13
CDR3aa: CASSGDSLYGYTF

v_gene: TRBV29-1
j_gene: TRBJ2-6
len: 16
CDR3aa: CSVEVKGAPGANVLTF

v_gene: TRBV6-5
j_gene: TRBJ1-6
len: 14
CDR3aa: CASSYSGFNSPLHF

v_gene: TRBV11-2
j_gene: .
len: 12
CDR3aa: CASSLGGHEQYF

v_gene: TRBV11-2
j_gene: TRBJ2-5
len: 17
CDR3aa: CASSLAPTGGAGETQYF

v_gene: TRBV7-2
j_gene: TRBJ2-1
len: 16
CDR3aa: CASSYGASGISGEQFF

v_gene: TRBV2
j_gene: TRBJ1-2
len: 15
CDR3aa: CASSEASQGPQGYTF

v_gene: TRBV28
j_gene: TRBJ2-3
len: 14
CDR3aa: CASSPYTPFDTQYF

v_gene: TRBV4-2
j_gene: TRBJ2-7
len: 18
CDR3aa: CASSQDPVGPGGSYEQYF

v_gene: TRBV2
j_gene: TRBJ1-2
len: 12
CDR3aa: CASSEDEAGYSF

v_gene: TRBV29-1
j_gene: TRBJ2-7
len: 11
CDR3aa: CSVGTGYEQYF

v_gene: TRBV6-6
j_gene: TRBJ1-6
len: 13
CDR3aa: CASTGSYNSPLHF

v_gene: TRBV7-8
j_gene: TRBJ1-2
len: 13
CDR3aa: CASSLGSNAGYTF

v_gene: TRBV5-1
j_gene: TRBJ2-1
len: 11
CDR3aa: CASSFGVEQFF

v_gene: TRBV28
j_gene: TRBJ2-7
len: 11
CDR3aa: CVSTEGREQYF

v_gene: TRBV9
j_gene: TRBJ1-4
len: 14
CDR3aa: CASSGTVTNEKLFF

v_gene: TRBV2
j_gene: TRBJ2-5
len: 12
CDR3aa: CASRPFGGTQYF

v_gene: TRBV4-1
j_gene: TRBJ1-4
len: 15
CDR3aa: CASSSTGATNEKLFF

v_gene: TRBV19
j_gene: TRBJ2-5
len: 12
CDR3aa: CASSIDKETQYF

v_gene: TRBV11-2
j_gene: TRBJ1-1
len: 14
CDR3aa: CASSFTGGNTEAFF

v_gene: TRBV9
j_gene: TRBJ2-5
len: 16
CDR3aa: CASSFSGTGEQETQYF

v_gene: TRBV6-6
j_gene: TRBJ1-1
len: 13
CDR3aa: CASSYSRDTAAFF

v_gene: TRBV25-1
j_gene: TRBJ1-2
len: 15
CDR3aa: CASSVKLGGVYGYTF

v_gene: TRBV28
j_gene: TRBJ2-6
len: 15
CDR3aa: CASGTWNSGANVLTF

v_gene: TRBV27
j_gene: TRBJ2-2
len: 16
CDR3aa: CASSLVLGVNTGELFF

v_gene: TRBV10-3
j_gene: TRBJ1-2
len: 11
CDR3aa: CAVTGGYGYTF

v_gene: TRBV7-2
j_gene: TRBJ2-3
len: 13
CDR3aa: CASSYSRQDTQYF

v_gene: TRBV7-9
j_gene: TRBJ2-7
len: 15
CDR3aa: CASSSTGHQPYEQYF

v_gene: TRBV15
j_gene: TRBJ2-7
len: 15
CDR3aa: CATSRDSGNPYEQYF

v_gene: TRBV23-1
j_gene: TRBJ2-1
len: 16
CDR3aa: CASPNPKEGSYNEQFF

v_gene: TRBV21-1
j_gene: TRBJ2-2
len: 17
CDR3aa: CASSKVIRDFYTGELFF

v_gene: TRBV28
j_gene: TRBJ2-5
len: 15
CDR3aa: CASRGGGQGGEAQYF

v_gene: TRBV5-1
j_gene: TRBJ2-2
len: 16
CDR3aa: CASSWEVTGSSGELFF

v_gene: TRBV2
j_gene: TRBJ2-1
len: 12
CDR3aa: CASSEQENEQFF

v_gene: TRBV28
j_gene: TRBJ1-2
len: 14
CDR3aa: CASSPGTGRYGYTF

v_gene: TRBV28
j_gene: TRBJ1-4
len: 18
CDR3aa: CASSPGTGDLTTNEKLFF

v_gene: TRBV7-2
j_gene: TRBJ2-7
len: 15
CDR3aa: CASSYGLAGEGEQYF

v_gene: TRBV7-2
j_gene: TRBJ2-3
len: 13
CDR3aa: CASSMGQPDTQYF

v_gene: TRBV6-5
j_gene: TRBJ2-1
len: 15
CDR3aa: CASSYDGGPYNEQFF

v_gene: TRBV29-1
j_gene: TRBJ2-2
len: 13
CDR3aa: CSVEATGFGELFF

v_gene: TRBV7-2
j_gene: TRBJ2-2
len: 15
CDR3aa: CASSSWGRNTGELFF

v_gene: TRBV19
j_gene: TRBJ1-2
len: 13
CDR3aa: CASSTTYNYGYTF

v_gene: TRBV5-4
j_gene: TRBJ2-1
len: 19
CDR3aa: CASSLVSGTVRLSYNEQFF